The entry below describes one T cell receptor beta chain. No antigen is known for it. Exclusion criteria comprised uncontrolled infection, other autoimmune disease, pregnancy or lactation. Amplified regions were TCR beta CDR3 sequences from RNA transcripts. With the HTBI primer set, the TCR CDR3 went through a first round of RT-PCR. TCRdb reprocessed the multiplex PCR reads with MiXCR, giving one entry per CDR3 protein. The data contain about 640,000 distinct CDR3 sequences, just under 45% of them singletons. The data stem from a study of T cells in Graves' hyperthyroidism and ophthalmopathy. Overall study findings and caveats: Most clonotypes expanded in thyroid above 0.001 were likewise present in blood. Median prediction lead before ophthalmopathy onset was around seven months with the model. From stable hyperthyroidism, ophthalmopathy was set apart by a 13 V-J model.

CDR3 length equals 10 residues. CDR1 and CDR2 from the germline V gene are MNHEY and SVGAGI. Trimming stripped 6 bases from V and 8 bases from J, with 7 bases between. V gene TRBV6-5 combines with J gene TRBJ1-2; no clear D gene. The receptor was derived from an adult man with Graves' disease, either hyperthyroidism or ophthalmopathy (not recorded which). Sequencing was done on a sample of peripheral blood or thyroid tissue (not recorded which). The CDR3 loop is CASRVDGYTF. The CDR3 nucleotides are TGTGCCAGCAGGGTGGACGGCTACACCTTC.